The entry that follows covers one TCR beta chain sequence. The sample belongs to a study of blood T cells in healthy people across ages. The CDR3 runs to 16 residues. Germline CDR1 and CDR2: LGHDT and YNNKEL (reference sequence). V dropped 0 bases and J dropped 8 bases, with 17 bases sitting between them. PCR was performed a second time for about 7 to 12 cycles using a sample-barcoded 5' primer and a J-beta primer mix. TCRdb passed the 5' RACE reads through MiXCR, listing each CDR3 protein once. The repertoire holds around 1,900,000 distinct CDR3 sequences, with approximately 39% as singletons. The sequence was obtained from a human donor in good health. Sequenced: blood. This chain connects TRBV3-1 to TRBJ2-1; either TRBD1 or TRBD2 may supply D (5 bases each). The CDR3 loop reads CASSQDQPRDGDEQFF. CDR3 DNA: TGTGCCAGCAGCCAAGATCAGCCCAGGGACGGGGATGAGCAGTTCTTC.